These 29 T cell receptor beta chains were all obtained from the same sample, sequenced in a study of blood T cells in healthy people across ages. It was with a sample-barcoded 5' primer and a J-beta primer mix that a second PCR of roughly 6 to 11 cycles was run. TCRdb processed the 5' RACE reads anew with MiXCR; each CDR3 protein has one entry. The sample holds about 1.8 million distinct CDR3 sequences, about 49% seen once. The material sequenced was blood. Receptors originate from a middle-aged woman in good health.

The rearrangement links TRBV28 to TRBJ1-6; D gene ambiguous. Germline loops: CDR1 MDHEN, CDR2 SYDVKM. This CDR3 spans 12 amino acids. V lost 6 bases to trimming and J lost 7 bases, with 7 bases between them. CDR3 nucleotides: TGTGCCAGCAGGGACCCAAATTCACCCCTCCACTTT. Its protein product is CASRDPNSPLHF.

This clonotype has just a few counts. This chain's CDR3 is CASSLGLLAGGTDTQYF. The CDR3 bases are TGTGCCAGCAGCTTGGGCTTACTAGCGGGAGGTACAGATACGCAGTATTTT. J is TRBJ2-3 and V is TRBV11-2; TRBD2 agrees at 12 bases. The V and J ends lost 3 bases and 3 bases, in that order; junction bases with no gene match: 7. This CDR3 region has 17 residues. The V gene's germline CDR1 is SGHAT and CDR2 FQNNGV. The whole variable domain, remainder taken from reference TRBV11-2 and TRBJ2-3, is EAGVAQSPRYKIIEKRQSVAFWCNPISGHATLYWYQQILGQGPKLLIQFQNNGVVDDSQLPKDRFSAERLKGVDSTLKIQPAKLEDSAVYLCASSLGLLAGGTDTQYFGPGTRLTVL.

This chain links TRBV12-3 or TRBV12-4 with TRBJ1-2; D may be TRBD1 (5 bases). The V end was cut by 1 base, the J end by 4 bases, with 10 bases between. The CDR3 covers 14 residues. As DNA, the CDR3 is TGTGCCAGCAGTTTAGGCTCAGGGACCTATGGCTACACCTTC. It codes for CASSLGSGTYGYTF.

The chain is built from TRBV6-6 and TRBJ1-6; D ambiguous. The V gene lost 5 bases and the J gene lost 7 bases, with 18 bases spanning the gap. Germline V gene lookup returns CDR1 MNHNY and CDR2 SVGAGI (reference sequence). CDR3 length: 16 residues. DNA of the CDR3: TGTGCCAGCAGTATTCCCCCCACTGCGGGGAATTCACCCCTCCACTTT. Protein sequence: CASSIPPTAGNSPLHF.

The chain joins TRBV5-1 to TRBJ2-1; TRBD2 aligns across 9 bases. Germline V CDR1 and CDR2: SGHRS, YFSETQ. Trimming took 0 bases from V and 8 from J; bases not matched to a gene: 6. The CDR3 runs 15 residues. In DNA, the CDR3 is TGCGCCAGCAGCTTGGAATCTAGCGGGGAGCATGAGCAGTTCTTC. Amino acid sequence: CASSLESSGEHEQFF.

This chain connects TRBV6-6 to TRBJ2-1; no clear D. TRBJ2-7 explains the end of the DNA better; the J call may be wrong. CDR1 is MNHNY, CDR2 SVGAGI, per germline (reference sequence). The CDR3 runs to 15 residues. The CDR3, as DNA: TGTGCCAGCAGTTACACCGGGTTCACCTACAATGAGCAGTACTTC. Its translation is CASSYTGFTYNEQYF.

The chain joins TRBV20-1 to TRBJ1-2; TRBD1 is a possible D gene (5 bases). The germline V gene has CDR1 DFQATT and CDR2 SNEGSKA (reference sequence). CDR3 length: 14 residues. The V end lost 0 bases, the J end lost 4 bases, and 12 bases lay between the germline ends. This CDR3 reads CSAREGRGPYGYTF. The CDR3, as DNA: TGCAGTGCTAGAGAGGGTAGGGGACCCTATGGCTACACCTTC.

This sequence joins TRBV21-1 and TRBJ1-1; TRBD1 is the table's D call and was not checked against the DNA. TRBV21-1 is designated a pseudogene. This CDR3 spans 16 amino acids. The CDR3 region is CASSKEAGDRDTEAFF. DNA of the CDR3: TGTGCCAGCAGCAAAGAGGCGGGGGACAGGGACACTGAAGCTTTCTTT.

This sequence joins TRBV2 and TRBJ2-1; D may match TRBD1 or TRBD2 (5 bases each). V was pared by 6 bases and J by 7 bases, with 16 bases between. This CDR3 comprises 14 residues. Germline V gives CDR1 SNHLY, CDR2 FYNNEI. The CDR3: CASRGRLVDNEQFF. CDR3 DNA: TGTGCCAGCAGGGGACGACTGGTTGATAATGAGCAGTTCTTC.

A single count supports this clonotype. The chain recombines TRBV6-5 with TRBJ1-2; TRBD1 aligns across 7 bases. Germline V gene sequence: CDR1 MNHEY, CDR2 SVGAGI. There are 13 residues in the CDR3. V dropped 5 bases and J dropped 8; count of bases not matched to a gene: 8. The CDR3 DNA is TGTGCCAGCAGTAACGACAGGGCTCTCGGCTACACCTTC. It codes for CASSNDRALGYTF.

The rearrangement joins TRBV24-1 to TRBJ2-5; D is perhaps TRBD1 (5 bases). The germline V gene has CDR1 KGHDR and CDR2 SFDVKD. CDR3 length equals 14 residues. Trimming stripped 4 bases from V and 2 bases from J, with 10 bases between. CDR3 residues: CATSDLGQQETQYF. For the CDR3, the DNA is TGTGCCACCAGTGACTTGGGGCAGCAAGAGACCCAGTACTTC.

V gene TRBV20-1 combines with J gene TRBJ2-5; 8 bases align to TRBD1. The germline V gene encodes CDR1 DFQATT and CDR2 SNEGSKA (reference sequence). The CDR3 loop spans 14 amino acids. V trimming: 3 bases; J trimming: 1 base; junction bases outside the gene matches: 4. This chain's CDR3 is CSARDRVTQETQYF. The CDR3 DNA is TGCAGTGCTAGGGACAGGGTGACCCAAGAGACCCAGTACTTC.

The chain combines TRBV7-9 with TRBJ1-1, with TRBD1 as a possible D gene (5 bases). The V end was cut by 2 bases, the J end by 0 bases, with 16 bases between. CDR1 and CDR2 from the germline V gene are SEHNR and FQNEAQ (reference sequence). This CDR3 has 17 amino acids. CDR3 DNA sequence: TGTGCCAGCAGCTTACCAACAGGAAGGGTCCTGAACACTGAAGCTTTCTTT. As protein: CASSLPTGRVLNTEAFF.

In regard to this clonotype: Germline is not matched at one junction end, which may reflect a read error. The rearrangement uses TRBV7-9 and TRBJ2-1, with 7 nucleotides matching TRBD2. In germline, CDR1 is SEHNR, CDR2 FQNEAQ (reference sequence). The CDR3 has 14 residues. CDR3 residues: CSSNTGTNYNEQFF. The CDR3 DNA reads as TGTTCCAGCAACACCGGGACTAACTACAATGAGCAGTTCTTC.

The chain uses TRBV11-2 and TRBJ1-1; no definite D call. Trimming cost V 2 bases and J 6 bases, with 10 bases left between them. This CDR3 region has 13 residues. Germline V gene lookup returns CDR1 SGHAT and CDR2 FQNNGV. CDR3 loop: CASSLMRKAEAFF. The CDR3 nucleotides read TGTGCCAGCAGCTTAATGCGTAAGGCTGAAGCTTTCTTT.

The rearrangement links TRBV20-1 to TRBJ1-2; D may be TRBD1 (5 bases). CDR3 length: 13 amino acids. The germline V gene has CDR1 DFQATT and CDR2 SNEGSKA (reference sequence). The germline V and J ends were trimmed by 3 bases and 8 bases, with 16 bases remaining between them. CDR3 protein: CSASWDSVGGYTF. CDR3 coding DNA: TGCAGTGCTAGTTGGGACTCGGTGGGCGGCTACACCTTC.

This chain uses TRBV12-3 or TRBV12-4 with TRBJ2-5; D is unresolved. Trimming cost V 2 bases and J 0 bases, with 10 bases left between them. This CDR3 has 15 amino acids. This chain's CDR3 is CASSLYEKYQETQYF. In DNA, the CDR3 is TGTGCCAGCAGTTTATACGAAAAGTACCAAGAGACCCAGTACTTC.

The rearrangement uses TRBV3-1 and TRBJ2-7, with 10 bases matching TRBD2. CDR1 is LGHDT and CDR2 is YNNKEL in the germline V gene (reference sequence). This CDR3 contains 17 residues. Trimming at V came to 1 base and at J to 5 bases, leaving 11 bases not matched to a gene. The chain's CDR3 is CASSQALIAGGSNEQYF. CDR3 DNA: TGTGCCAGCAGCCAAGCCCTAATAGCGGGGGGTTCCAACGAGCAGTACTTC.

In this sample, this clonotype turned up a few times. This chain joins TRBV29-1 and TRBJ2-4; possibly TRBD1 for D (7 bases). CDR1 is SQVTM and CDR2 is ANQGSEA in the germline V gene. V lost 6 bases to trimming and J lost 6 bases, with 18 bases between them. This CDR3 region has 14 residues. CDR3 in DNA: TGCAGCGTCCTGACAGGGAGGTCGGGAAACATTCAGTACTTC. It translates to CSVLTGRSGNIQYF.

The rearrangement joins TRBV6-2 or TRBV6-3 to TRBJ1-2; tentatively, D is TRBD1 (6 bases). The CDR3 consists of 14 residues. The V and J ends lost 5 bases and 7 bases respectively, with 17 bases between them. In germline, CDR1 is MNHEY, CDR2 SVGEGT. The CDR3 bases are TGTGCCAGCAGTCTCACAGGGAATTTAAGTGGCTACACCTTC. The encoded protein is CASSLTGNLSGYTF.

The rearrangement uses TRBV20-1 and TRBJ2-1, with D possibly TRBD1 on 5 matching bases. V gave up 0 bases and J gave up 10 bases, with 10 bases separating them. The CDR3 is 12 amino acids. CDR1 and CDR2 from the germline V gene are DFQATT and SNEGSKA (reference sequence). The CDR3 sequence is CSARDRRAEQFF. CDR3 bases: TGCAGTGCTAGAGACCGCAGGGCAGAGCAGTTCTTC.

This clonotype was counted a few times. The gene calls are TRBV20-1 and TRBJ2-3, with a weak D call TRBD2 (6 bases). The CDR3 length is 15 residues. Trimming removed 3 bases at V and 3 bases at J, with 16 bases between. Germline-derived CDR1 and CDR2 are DFQATT and SNEGSKA (reference sequence). The CDR3 here is CSARRPGRGTDTQYF. CDR3 sequence (DNA): TGCAGTGCTAGGCGCCCCGGCCGGGGGACAGATACGCAGTATTTT.

The chain has TRBV12-3 or TRBV12-4 and TRBJ1-4; tentative D call: TRBD1 (6 bases). Trimming took off 6 bases at V and 8 bases at J, with 16 bases between the two ends. This CDR3 has 14 amino acids. The CDR3 nucleotides are TGTGCCAGCAGATACTCAGGGGTCCGAGAAAAACTGTTTTTT. Translation: CASRYSGVREKLFF.

CDR3 sequence reads: CASSPPGQGAADTQYF. In nucleotides, the CDR3 is TGTGCCAGCTCACCACCGGGACAGGGGGCCGCAGATACGCAGTATTTT. The chain recombines TRBV18 with TRBJ2-3; TRBD1 agrees at 12 bases. Germline V CDR1 and CDR2: KGHSH, LQKENI. This CDR3 has 16 residues. V lost 0 bases and J lost 4; bases outside the gene matches: 2.

J is TRBJ2-3 and V is TRBV6-4; D gene unclear. Germline V CDR1 and CDR2: MRHNA, SNTAGT. There are 15 residues in the CDR3. The germline V and J ends were trimmed by 3 bases and 6 bases, with 16 bases remaining between them. In DNA, the CDR3 is TGTGCCAGCAGTGAAAGTCCCTTCCCGGCGGATACGCAGTATTTT. Its translation is CASSESPFPADTQYF.

The CDR3 DNA reads TGCAGTGCTAGAGATGTTGGGCGGGGCCGGACATACGCGGAGACCCAGTACTTC. Protein product: CSARDVGRGRTYAETQYF. The chain uses TRBV20-1 and TRBJ2-5; D may be TRBD2 (6 bases). The length of the CDR3 is 18 residues. CDR1 and CDR2 (germline): DFQATT, SNEGSKA (reference sequence). Between the trimmed V and J ends, which lost 0 bases and 5 bases, there was a span of 25 bases.

This clonotype was seen only a few times. The chain uses TRBV7-2 and TRBJ2-1; tentatively, D is TRBD1 (5 bases). Germline CDR1 is SGHTA and CDR2 is FQGNSA. The CDR3 is 17 residues long. The V end lost 2 bases, the J end lost 6 bases, and 20 bases lay between the germline ends. The CDR3 is CASSLQGWGSPTNEQFF. CDR3 sequence (DNA): TGTGCCAGCAGCTTACAGGGTTGGGGTTCCCCCACCAATGAGCAGTTCTTC.

This clonotype showed up many times. The rearrangement joins TRBV13 to TRBJ2-5, with no clear D. V lost 5 bases, J lost 0 bases, and 13 bases lay in between. The CDR3 is 15 amino acids. The germline V gene encodes CDR1 PRHDT and CDR2 FYEKMQ (reference sequence). This CDR3 is CASSPIYLDQETQYF. In DNA, the CDR3 is TGTGCCAGCAGCCCAATCTACTTGGACCAAGAGACCCAGTACTTC.

This sequence joins TRBV6-1 and TRBJ2-1; D may be TRBD1 (5 bases). The germline V gene has CDR1 MNHNS and CDR2 SASEGT. The CDR3 totals 14 residues. V lost 8 bases, J lost 2 bases, and 13 bases lay in between. This CDR3 is CASLSGPPYNEQFF. In DNA, the CDR3 is TGTGCCAGCCTCTCAGGGCCCCCCTACAATGAGCAGTTCTTC.